The T cell receptor (beta chain) described here comes from a study of CD8 T cells in Susac syndrome. Random hexamers primed reverse transcription of about 0.45 to 1 ug RNA. The amplification used immunoSEQ multiplex PCR on TCR beta CDR3; it spanned 54 Vbeta and 13 Jbeta. In TCRdb, the immunoSEQ multiplex PCR reads were re-called with MiXCR into one record per CDR3 protein. Of more than 200,000 distinct CDR3 sequences in the sample, 92% were seen once. This CDR3 has 17 amino acids. The germline CDR1 and CDR2 sequences are ENHRY and SYGVKD. V dropped 2 bases and J dropped 6; count of bases not matched to a gene: 12. TEMRA cells were enriched by FACS, while CD8+ and CD4+ T cells were obtained through a negative isolation that was performed magnetically.

V gene TRBV10-3 combines with J gene TRBJ2-3; 9 bases agree with TRBD2. The source is a human donor with multiple sclerosis. The sample was CD8+ T cells from PBMCs. CDR3 sequence: CAISEVASGDPRDTQYF. CDR3 nucleotide sequence: TGTGCCATCAGTGAGGTTGCTAGCGGGGATCCCCGGGATACGCAGTATTTT.